This T cell receptor beta chain was retrieved from a study of T cells after yellow fever vaccination. One entry per CDR3 protein, called by TCRdb with MiXCR from the 5' RACE reads. The profile shows about 580,000 distinct CDR3 sequences, about a sixth of them singletons. The CDR3 spans 15 residues. Looked up from germline, CDR1 is SGHTA and CDR2 is FQGNSA. The ends lost 8 bases at V and 8 bases at J; junction bases unmatched: 13. This receptor was taken from a man aged 18 to 30 who received the YFV17D yellow fever vaccine. The sequenced sample was PBMCs, obtained less than 6 days after the first yellow fever vaccination. The rearrangement uses TRBV7-2 and TRBJ2-7; the match to TRBD1 covers 12 bases. CDR3 protein: CASANEGQGARKQYF. DNA for the CDR3: TGTGCCAGCGCTAACGAGGGACAGGGGGCGAGGAAGCAGTACTTC.